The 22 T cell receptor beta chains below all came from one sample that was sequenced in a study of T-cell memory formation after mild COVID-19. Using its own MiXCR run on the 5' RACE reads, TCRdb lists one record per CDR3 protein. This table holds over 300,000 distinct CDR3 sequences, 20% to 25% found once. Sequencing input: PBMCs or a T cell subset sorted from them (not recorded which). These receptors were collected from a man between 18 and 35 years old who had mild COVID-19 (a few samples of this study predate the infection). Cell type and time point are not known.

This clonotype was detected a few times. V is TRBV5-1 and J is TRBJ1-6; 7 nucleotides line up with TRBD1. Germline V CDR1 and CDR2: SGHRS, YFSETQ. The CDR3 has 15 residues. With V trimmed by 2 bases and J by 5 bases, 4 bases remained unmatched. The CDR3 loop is CASSFSGTDNSPLHF. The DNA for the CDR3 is TGCGCCAGCAGCTTCTCCGGGACAGATAATTCACCCCTCCACTTT.

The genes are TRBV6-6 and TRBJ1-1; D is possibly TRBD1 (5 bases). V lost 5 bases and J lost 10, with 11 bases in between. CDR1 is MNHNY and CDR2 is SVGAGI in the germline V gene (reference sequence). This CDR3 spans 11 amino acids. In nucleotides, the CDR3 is TGTGCCAGCAGTCCCCCGGGGGGAGCTTTCTTT. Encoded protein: CASSPPGGAFF.

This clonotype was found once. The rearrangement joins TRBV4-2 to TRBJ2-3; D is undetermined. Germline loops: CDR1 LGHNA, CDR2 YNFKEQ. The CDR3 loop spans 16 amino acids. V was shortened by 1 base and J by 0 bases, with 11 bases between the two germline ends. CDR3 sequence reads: CASSQATARSTDTQYF. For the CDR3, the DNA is TGTGCCAGCAGCCAAGCAACAGCGCGAAGCACAGATACGCAGTATTTT.

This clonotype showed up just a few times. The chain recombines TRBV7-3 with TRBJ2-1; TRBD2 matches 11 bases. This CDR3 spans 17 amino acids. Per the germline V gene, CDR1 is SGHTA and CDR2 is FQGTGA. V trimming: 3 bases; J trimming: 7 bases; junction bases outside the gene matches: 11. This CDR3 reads CASSLKGGSGGANEQFF. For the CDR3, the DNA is TGTGCCAGCAGCTTGAAGGGTGGTAGCGGGGGGGCAAATGAGCAGTTCTTC.

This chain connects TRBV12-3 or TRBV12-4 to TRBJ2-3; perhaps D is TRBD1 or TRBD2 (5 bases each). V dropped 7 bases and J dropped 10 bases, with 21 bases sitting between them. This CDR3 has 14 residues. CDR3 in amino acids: CASTPQPGPLAQYF. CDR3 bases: TGTGCCAGCACTCCCCAGCCGGGACCCTTGGCGCAGTATTTT.

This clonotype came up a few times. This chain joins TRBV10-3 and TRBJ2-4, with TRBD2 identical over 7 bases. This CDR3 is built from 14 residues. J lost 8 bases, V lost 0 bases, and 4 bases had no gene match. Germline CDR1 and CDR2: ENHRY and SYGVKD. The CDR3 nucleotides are TGTGCCATCAGTGAGTCGTGGGAGGGGCACATTCAGTACTTC. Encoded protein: CAISESWEGHIQYF.

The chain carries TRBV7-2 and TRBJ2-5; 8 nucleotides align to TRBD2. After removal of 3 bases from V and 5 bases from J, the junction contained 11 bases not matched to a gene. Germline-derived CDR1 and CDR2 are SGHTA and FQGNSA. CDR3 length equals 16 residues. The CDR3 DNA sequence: TGTGCCAGCAGCTTTTTCCGGGGGGGCCGTGGGGAGACCCAGTACTTC. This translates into CASSFFRGGRGETQYF.

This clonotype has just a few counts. The CDR3 DNA follows: TGTGCCAGCAGCCTAAGGTCGTCCCAGGAGACCCAGTACTTC. This gives the protein CASSLRSSQETQYF. The chain recombines TRBV7-8 with TRBJ2-5; D gene ambiguous. V was shortened by 5 bases and J by 5 bases, with 15 bases between the two germline ends. The CDR3 is made up of 14 amino acids. CDR1 is SGHVS, CDR2 FQNEAQ, per germline.

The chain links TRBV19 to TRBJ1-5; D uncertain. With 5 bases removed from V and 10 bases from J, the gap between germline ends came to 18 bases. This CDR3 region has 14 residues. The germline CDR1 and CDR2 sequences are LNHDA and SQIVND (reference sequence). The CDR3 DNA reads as TGTGCCAGTAGTTCTCCGGCCCTGAGGGAACCCCAGCATTTT. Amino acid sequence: CASSSPALREPQHF.

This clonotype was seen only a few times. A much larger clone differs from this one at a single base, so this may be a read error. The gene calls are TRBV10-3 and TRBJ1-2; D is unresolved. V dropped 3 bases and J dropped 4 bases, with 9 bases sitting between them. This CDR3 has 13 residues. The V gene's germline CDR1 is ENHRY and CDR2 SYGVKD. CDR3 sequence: CAISENPTYGYTF. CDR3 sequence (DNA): TGTGCCATCAGTGAAAACCCTACCTATGGCTACACCTTC.

The DNA of the CDR3 is TGCGCCAGCAGCTTGAATCCTCCAGAAGTCACTGAAGCTTTCTTT. It translates to CASSLNPPEVTEAFF. This sequence joins TRBV5-1 and TRBJ1-1; D is ambiguous. V was trimmed by 1 base and J by 4 bases, leaving 14 bases between them. The CDR3 has 15 residues. CDR1 SGHRS and CDR2 YFSETQ come from the germline V gene.

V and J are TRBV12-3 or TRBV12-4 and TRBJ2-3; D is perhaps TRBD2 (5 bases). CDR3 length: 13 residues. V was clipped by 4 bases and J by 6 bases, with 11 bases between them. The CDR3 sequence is CASSSLRGDTQYF. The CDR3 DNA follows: TGTGCCAGCAGTTCTCTCCGCGGGGATACGCAGTATTTT.

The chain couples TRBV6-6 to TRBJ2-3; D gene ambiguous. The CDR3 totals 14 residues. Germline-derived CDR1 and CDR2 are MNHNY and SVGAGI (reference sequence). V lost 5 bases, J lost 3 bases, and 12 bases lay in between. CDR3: CASSPRLGTDTQYF. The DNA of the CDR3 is TGTGCCAGCAGTCCCCGCCTGGGGACAGATACGCAGTATTTT.

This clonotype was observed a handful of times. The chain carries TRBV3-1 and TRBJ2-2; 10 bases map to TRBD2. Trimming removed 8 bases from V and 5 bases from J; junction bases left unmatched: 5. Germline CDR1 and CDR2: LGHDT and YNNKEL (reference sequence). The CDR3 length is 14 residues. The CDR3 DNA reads TGTGCCAGCTCCCTAGCGGGGGTGACCGGGGAGCTGTTTTTT. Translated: CASSLAGVTGELFF. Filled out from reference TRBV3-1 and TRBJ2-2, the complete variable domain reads DTAVSQTPKYLVTQMGNDKSIKCEQNLGHDTMYWYKQDSKKFLKIMFSYNNKELIINETVPNRFSPKSPDKAHLNLHINSLELGDSAVYFCASSLAGVTGELFFGEGSRLTVL.

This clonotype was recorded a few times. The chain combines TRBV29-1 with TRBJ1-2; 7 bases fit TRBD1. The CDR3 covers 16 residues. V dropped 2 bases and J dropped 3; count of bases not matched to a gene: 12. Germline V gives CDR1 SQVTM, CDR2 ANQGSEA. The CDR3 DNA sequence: TGCAGCGTTGAAAATTCGGTACAGGGGACAGACTATGGCTACACCTTC. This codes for CSVENSVQGTDYGYTF.

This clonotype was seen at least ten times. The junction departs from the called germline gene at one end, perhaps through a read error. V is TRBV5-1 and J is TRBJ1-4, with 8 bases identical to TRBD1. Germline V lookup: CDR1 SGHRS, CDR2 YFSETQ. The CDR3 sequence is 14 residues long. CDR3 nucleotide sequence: TGTGCCAGCAGCTTAGGACAGGGCGGTGAAAAACTGTTTTTT. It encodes CASSLGQGGEKLFF.

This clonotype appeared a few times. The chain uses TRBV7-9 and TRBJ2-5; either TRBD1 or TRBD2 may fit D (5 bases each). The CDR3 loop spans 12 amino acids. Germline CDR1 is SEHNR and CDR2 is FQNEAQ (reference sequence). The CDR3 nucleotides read TGTGCATCGGCTGGGGACGGGGAGACCCAGTACTTC. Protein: CASAGDGETQYF.

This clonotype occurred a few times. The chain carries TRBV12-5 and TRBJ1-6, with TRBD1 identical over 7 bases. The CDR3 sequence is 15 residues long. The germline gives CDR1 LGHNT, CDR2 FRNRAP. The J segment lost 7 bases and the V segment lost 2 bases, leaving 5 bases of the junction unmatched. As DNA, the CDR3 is TGTGCTAGTGGTTTGAGGGACAGCCCCAATTCACCCCTCCACTTT. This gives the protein CASGLRDSPNSPLHF.

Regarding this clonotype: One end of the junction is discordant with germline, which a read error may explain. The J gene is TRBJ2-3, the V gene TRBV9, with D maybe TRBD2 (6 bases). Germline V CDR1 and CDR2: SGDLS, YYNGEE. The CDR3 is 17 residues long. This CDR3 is CASSVGRLAASTDTLYF. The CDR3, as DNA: TGTGCCAGCAGCGTAGGGCGTTTAGCGGCTAGCACAGATACGCTGTATTTT.

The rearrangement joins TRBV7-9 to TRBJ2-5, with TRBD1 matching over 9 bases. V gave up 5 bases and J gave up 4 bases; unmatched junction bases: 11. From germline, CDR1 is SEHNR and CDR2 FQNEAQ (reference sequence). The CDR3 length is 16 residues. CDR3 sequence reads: CASSLPGTGIPETQYF. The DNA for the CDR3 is TGTGCCAGCAGCCTCCCCGGGACAGGGATACCAGAGACCCAGTACTTC.

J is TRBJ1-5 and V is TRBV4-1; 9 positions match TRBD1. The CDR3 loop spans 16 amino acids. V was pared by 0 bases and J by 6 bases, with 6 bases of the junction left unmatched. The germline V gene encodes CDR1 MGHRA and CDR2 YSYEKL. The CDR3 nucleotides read TGCGCCAGCAGCCAAGATGGACAGGGGAGCGTTCAGCCCCAGCATTTT. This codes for CASSQDGQGSVQPQHF.

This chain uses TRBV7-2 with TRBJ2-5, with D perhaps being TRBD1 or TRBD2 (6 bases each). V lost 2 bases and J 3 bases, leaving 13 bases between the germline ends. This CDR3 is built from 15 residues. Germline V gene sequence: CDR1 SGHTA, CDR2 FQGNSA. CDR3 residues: CASSLLGGNEETQYF. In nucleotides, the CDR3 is TGTGCCAGCAGCTTACTGGGGGGCAATGAAGAGACCCAGTACTTC. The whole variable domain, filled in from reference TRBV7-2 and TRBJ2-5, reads GAGVSQSPSNKVTEKGKDVELRCDPISGHTALYWYRQSLGQGLEFLIYFQGNSAPDKSGLPSDRFSAERTGGSVSTLTIQRTQQEDSAVYLCASSLLGGNEETQYFGPGTRLLVL.